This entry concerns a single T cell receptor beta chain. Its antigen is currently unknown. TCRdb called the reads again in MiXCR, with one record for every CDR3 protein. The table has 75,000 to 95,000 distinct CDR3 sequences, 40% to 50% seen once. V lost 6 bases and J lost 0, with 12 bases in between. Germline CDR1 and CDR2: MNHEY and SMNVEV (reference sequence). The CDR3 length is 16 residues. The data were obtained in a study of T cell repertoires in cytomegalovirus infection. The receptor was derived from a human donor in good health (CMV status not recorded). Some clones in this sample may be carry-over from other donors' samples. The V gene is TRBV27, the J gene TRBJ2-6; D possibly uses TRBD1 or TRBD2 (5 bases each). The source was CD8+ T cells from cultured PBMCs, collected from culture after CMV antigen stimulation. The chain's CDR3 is CASRSGTGSGANVLTF. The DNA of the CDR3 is TGTGCCAGCAGATCCGGGACCGGCTCTGGGGCCAACGTCCTGACTTTC.